Sequencing of this TCR beta chain was carried out in a study of blood T cell repertoires in COVID-19. The repertoire was sequenced with immunoSEQ multiplex PCR; TCRdb's copy has only in-frame clones and lacks some. The top ten hold 11% of the sample, which has about 120,000 clones, approximately 86% seen once. CDR1 is SNHLY, CDR2 FYNNEI, per germline. Trimming stripped 0 bases from V and 1 base from J, with 3 bases between. This CDR3 has 14 amino acids. The source is an older woman with COVID-19, enrolled during active disease. Sequencing used peripheral blood. The chain employs TRBV2 and TRBJ1-4; D is ambiguous. In DNA form, the CDR3 reads TGTGCCAGCAGTGAAGCTATAACTAATGAAAAACTGTTTTTT. It translates to CASSEAITNEKLFF.